These 31 T cell receptor beta chains were all obtained from the same sample, sequenced in a study of blood T cell repertoires in COVID-19. Method: immunoSEQ multiplex PCR; TCRdb's copy keeps in-frame clones and lacks some. The sample lists 110,000 or so clones; 86% were seen once. Sequenced material: peripheral blood. These receptors originate from a man aged 65 to 79 who had recovered from COVID-19.

V and J are TRBV3-1 (or the pseudogene TRBV3-2) and TRBJ1-2, with 9 nucleotides matching TRBD1. Trimming removed 0 bases from V and 7 bases from J; junction bases left unmatched: 6. The CDR3 is 15 residues long. Germline CDR1 LGHDT, CDR2 YNNKEL (reference sequence). This chain's CDR3 is CASSQDGGQGGGYTF. As DNA, the CDR3 is TGTGCCAGCAGCCAAGATGGGGGACAGGGTGGTGGCTACACCTTC.

The rearrangement joins TRBV28 to TRBJ1-6, with D hard to call. The CDR3 totals 15 residues. Trimming stripped 1 base from V and 10 bases from J, with 14 bases between. The germline V gene encodes CDR1 MDHEN and CDR2 SYDVKM. Here the CDR3 reads CASSLLSGRGSPLHF. The CDR3 nucleotides read TGTGCCAGCAGTTTATTGTCAGGCCGAGGGTCACCCCTCCACTTT.

The gene calls are TRBV27 and TRBJ2-1; 14 bases are shared with TRBD2. V dropped 5 bases and J dropped 3; count of bases not matched to a gene: 12. CDR3 length: 19 residues. CDR1 is MNHEY and CDR2 is SMNVEV in the germline V gene (reference sequence). DNA of the CDR3: TGTGCCAGCAGTAAATGGACTAGCGGGGGGCCTACGAGCTACAATGAGCAGTTCTTC. As protein: CASSKWTSGGPTSYNEQFF.

This chain joins TRBV30 and TRBJ1-1; D is possibly TRBD1 (5 bases). The CDR3 contains 15 residues. The germline V gene has CDR1 GTSNPN and CDR2 SVGIG (reference sequence). Trimming left V 4 bases short and J 2 bases short, with 17 bases between. The CDR3 region is CAWTRYDRFNTEAFF. DNA for the CDR3: TGTGCCTGGACTAGGTATGACAGATTTAACACTGAAGCTTTCTTT.

The chain employs TRBV15 and TRBJ1-1, with 9 bases matching TRBD1. Trimming at V came to 1 base and at J to 5 bases, leaving 2 bases not matched to a gene. This CDR3 has 14 residues. The germline gives CDR1 LNHNV, CDR2 YYDKDF (reference sequence). CDR3 in DNA: TGTGCCACCAGCAGAGGACAGGGGGTTACTGAAGCTTTCTTT. Translating gives CATSRGQGVTEAFF.

The chain is built from TRBV7-9 and TRBJ1-1; 8 bases match TRBD1. The CDR3 has 14 amino acids. Germline trimming cut 5 bases from V and 1 base from J; bases unmatched to any gene: 3. Germline loops: CDR1 SEHNR, CDR2 FQNEAQ (reference sequence). The CDR3 here is CASSPGQANTEAFF. The DNA of the CDR3 is TGTGCCAGCAGCCCGGGACAGGCGAACACTGAAGCTTTCTTT.

This clone has a handful of counts. This chain connects TRBV18 to TRBJ1-3; D not resolved. The CDR3 length is 14 residues. The V end was cut by 3 bases, the J end by 2 bases, with 8 bases between. CDR1 and CDR2 from the germline V gene are KGHSH and LQKENI. The CDR3 loop reads CASSPEYTGNTIYF. CDR3 DNA: TGTGCCAGCTCACCGGAGTATACTGGAAACACCATATATTTT.

The chain joins TRBV7-3 to TRBJ2-2; 10 positions match TRBD2. The CDR3 length is 16 residues. Germline V gene sequence: CDR1 SGHTA, CDR2 FQGTGA. Trimming took 5 bases from V and 3 from J; bases not matched to a gene: 6. CDR3 amino acids: CASSPSGRVYTGELFF. The CDR3 nucleotides read TGTGCCAGCAGCCCAAGCGGGAGGGTTTACACCGGGGAGCTGTTTTTT. Full variable domain (outside the CDR3, taken from reference TRBV7-3 and TRBJ2-2): GAGVSQTPSNKVTEKGKYVELRCDPISGHTALYWYRQSLGQGPEFLIYFQGTGAADDSGLPNDRFFAVRPEGSVSTLKIQRTERGDSAVYLCASSPSGRVYTGELFFGEGSRLTVL.

V is TRBV5-1 and J is TRBJ2-5, with 12 bases that match TRBD2. Looked up from germline, CDR1 is SGHRS and CDR2 is YFSETQ. This CDR3 contains 14 residues. Losses at the gene ends were 4 bases for V and 4 bases for J; bases not matched to a gene: 2. The CDR3 DNA reads as TGCGCCAGCAGCGCGGGACTAGCGGGAGAGACCCAGTACTTC. Amino acids: CASSAGLAGETQYF.

The V and J genes are TRBV20-1 and TRBJ2-5, with unresolved D. V lost 6 bases, J lost 2 bases, and 7 bases lay in between. The CDR3 is 11 residues long. Per germline, CDR1 DFQATT and CDR2 SNEGSKA (reference sequence). The CDR3 nucleotides are TGCAGTGCCCCCAAACAAGAGACCCAGTACTTC. Protein product: CSAPKQETQYF.

This clone came up once. The genes are TRBV9 and TRBJ2-1; D not resolved. CDR1 is SGDLS and CDR2 is YYNGEE in the germline V gene. V shed 0 bases and J shed 9 bases, with 10 bases lying between them. This CDR3 region has 13 residues. CDR3 nucleotides: TGTGCCAGCAGCGTAGTGTCAGTCTCTGAGCAGTTCTTC. Translating it yields CASSVVSVSEQFF.

This clone was seen more than once but under ten times. The rearrangement joins TRBV6-2 or TRBV6-3 to TRBJ1-1; a possible D gene is TRBD1 (5 bases). Germline V CDR1 and CDR2: MNHEY, SVGEGT. V gave up 2 bases and J gave up 6 bases, with 7 bases separating them. This CDR3 contains 12 residues. CDR3 in amino acids: CASSYGGAEAFF. CDR3 nucleotides: TGTGCCAGCAGTTACGGAGGGGCTGAAGCTTTCTTT.

The rearrangement uses TRBV3-1 (or the pseudogene TRBV3-2) and TRBJ1-2; no firm D call. The CDR3 runs to 16 residues. V lost 0 bases, J lost 6 bases, and 17 bases lay in between. Germline-derived CDR1 and CDR2 are LGHDT and YNNKEL (reference sequence). CDR3 DNA sequence: TGTGCCAGCAGCCAAGATTACCGAGAGGGAAGCGATGGCTACACCTTC. Protein: CASSQDYREGSDGYTF.

V is TRBV2 and J is TRBJ2-5; 10 bases are shared with TRBD1. This CDR3 has 13 residues. Unmatched junction bases numbered 2, after V lost 5 bases and J lost 5 bases. Germline-derived CDR1 and CDR2 are SNHLY and FYNNEI. CDR3 loop: CASSTGQGETQYF. CDR3 DNA: TGTGCCAGCAGTACGGGACAGGGGGAGACCCAGTACTTC.

The chain is built from TRBV28 and TRBJ2-7; D perhaps matches TRBD1 (6 bases). Germline V gene sequence: CDR1 MDHEN, CDR2 SYDVKM. Trimming left V 4 bases short and J 2 bases short, with 12 bases between. The CDR3 spans 14 residues. CDR3 protein: CASSSQGLTYEQYF. CDR3 DNA: TGTGCCAGCAGTTCCCAGGGGCTAACCTACGAGCAGTACTTC.

V and J are TRBV6-5 and TRBJ1-2; possible D gene TRBD1, 5 bases. The CDR3 extends over 15 amino acids. CDR1 MNHEY and CDR2 SVGAGI come from the germline V gene. The V gene lost 4 bases and the J gene lost 0 bases, with 12 bases spanning the gap. DNA for the CDR3: TGTGCCAGCAGTTGGACATTCGCTGCTAACTATGGCTACACCTTC. Translating it yields CASSWTFAANYGYTF.

This chain uses TRBV7-9 with TRBJ1-5; TRBD1 matches 7 bases. This CDR3 has 18 amino acids. V was pared by 5 bases and J by 3 bases, with 16 bases of the junction left unmatched. Germline assignment: CDR1 SEHNR and CDR2 FQNEAQ (reference sequence). CDR3 DNA sequence: TGTGCCAGCAGCACTACCGGGACAGATACCACCTACAATCAGCCCCAGCATTTT. It yields the protein CASSTTGTDTTYNQPQHF. The whole variable domain, remainder taken from reference TRBV7-9 and TRBJ1-5, is DTGVSQNPRHKITKRGQNVTFRCDPISEHNRLYWYRQTLGQGPEFLTYFQNEAQLEKSRLLSDRFSAERPKGSFSTLEIQRTEQGDSAMYLCASSTTGTDTTYNQPQHFGDGTRLSIL.

For the CDR3, the DNA is TGTGCCAGCAGTGAAGGGGCCGATGCGCAGTATTTT. Its translation is CASSEGADAQYF. The chain combines TRBV2 with TRBJ2-3; no firm D call. The CDR3 is 12 amino acids. Trimming left V 1 base short and J 10 bases short, with 9 bases between. The germline gives CDR1 SNHLY, CDR2 FYNNEI.

The chain uses TRBV7-2 and TRBJ1-3; D unresolved. The CDR3 is 11 residues long. V was cut by 6 bases and J by 10 bases, with 10 bases left in between. Germline-derived CDR1 and CDR2 are SGHTA and FQGNSA. CDR3 loop: CASRGDGTIYF. The CDR3 nucleotides read TGTGCCAGCAGGGGCGACGGAACCATATATTTT. Based on the CDR3 plus reference TRBV7-2 and TRBJ1-3, the full variable domain is GAGVSQSPSNKVTEKGKDVELRCDPISGHTALYWYRQSLGQGLEFLIYFQGNSAPDKSGLPSDRFSAERTGGSVSTLTIQRTQQEDSAVYLCASRGDGTIYFGEGSWLTVV.

A single count supports this clone. The chain combines TRBV3-1 (or the pseudogene TRBV3-2) with TRBJ1-4, with D perhaps TRBD1 (6 bases). V gave up 2 bases and J gave up 2 bases, with 9 bases separating them. CDR3 length equals 15 residues. Germline V gene data show CDR1 as LGHDT and CDR2 as YNNKEL (reference sequence). For the CDR3, the DNA is TGTGCCAGCAGCCAAACAGGGACCACTAATGAAAAACTGTTTTTT. Protein sequence: CASSQTGTTNEKLFF.

CDR3 sequence reads: CASSYQGSGANVLTF. CDR3 sequence (DNA): TGTGCCAGCAGTTACCAGGGCTCTGGGGCCAACGTCCTGACTTTC. The chain links TRBV6-2 or TRBV6-3 to TRBJ2-6; the D gene is possibly TRBD1 (5 bases). V lost 2 bases and J 0 bases, leaving 5 bases between the germline ends. Germline lookup yields CDR1 MNHEY and CDR2 SVGEGT. This CDR3 has 15 residues.

This clone came up once. The chain recombines TRBV24-1 with TRBJ2-1; TRBD2 is a possible D gene (6 bases). The CDR3 has 16 amino acids. With 4 bases removed from V and 0 bases from J, the gap between germline ends came to 12 bases. Germline CDR1 KGHDR, CDR2 SFDVKD. The CDR3 loop is CATSDADGSSYNEQFF. The CDR3, as DNA: TGTGCCACCAGTGACGCAGACGGGAGCTCCTACAATGAGCAGTTCTTC.

This CDR3 is CASSRGGSTEAFF. The CDR3 region has the DNA TGTGCCAGTAGTAGAGGGGGTAGCACTGAAGCTTTCTTT. The chain links TRBV19 to TRBJ1-1, with a tentative D call TRBD1 (6 bases). Germline values: CDR1 LNHDA, CDR2 SQIVND (reference sequence). The CDR3 spans 13 residues. Trimming stripped 4 bases from V and 4 bases from J, with 10 bases between. Supplemented by reference TRBV19 and TRBJ1-1, the full variable domain reads DGGITQSPKYLFRKEGQNVTLSCEQNLNHDAMYWYRQDPGQGLRLIYYSQIVNDFQKGDIAEGYSVSREKKESFPLTVTSAQKNPTAFYLCASSRGGSTEAFFGQGTRLTVV.

The rearrangement links TRBV5-1 to TRBJ1-2, with 8 bases aligning to TRBD1. Germline CDR1 SGHRS, CDR2 YFSETQ. This CDR3 comprises 16 residues. V shed 3 bases and J 4 bases; nucleotides not matched to a gene: 11. The CDR3 is CASSSIQGAQGYGYTF. The CDR3 bases are TGCGCCAGCAGCTCGATCCAGGGGGCGCAGGGCTATGGCTACACCTTC. Together with reference TRBV5-1 and TRBJ1-2, the CDR3 gives the full variable domain: KAGVTQTPRYLIKTRGQQVTLSCSPISGHRSVSWYQQTPGQGLQFLFEYFSETQRNKGNFPGRFSGRQFSNSRSEMNVSTLELGDSALYLCASSSIQGAQGYGYTFGSGTRLTVV.

The rearrangement links TRBV24-1 to TRBJ2-2, with 8 bases aligning to TRBD1. The length of the CDR3 is 15 residues. Germline lookup yields CDR1 KGHDR and CDR2 SFDVKD. The ends lost 12 bases at V and 1 base at J; junction bases unmatched: 9. The CDR3 nucleotides are TGTGCCCCCATCGAGGGACAGGAGAACACCGGGGAGCTGTTTTTT. Residues: CAPIEGQENTGELFF.

The chain uses TRBV10-3 and TRBJ1-2; perhaps TRBD1 as D (5 bases). The V gene lost 11 bases and the J gene lost 2 bases, with 18 bases spanning the gap. CDR3 length: 14 residues. The germline CDR1 and CDR2 sequences are ENHRY and SYGVKD. CDR3 in amino acids: CAVSPQTANYGYTF. The CDR3 coding sequence is TGTGCCGTCTCCCCTCAGACAGCGAACTATGGCTACACCTTC.

This clone appeared a few times. V is TRBV6-1 and J is TRBJ1-2; a weak D match, TRBD1 (6 bases). The CDR3 loop spans 14 amino acids. The ends were cut back, 2 bases at V and 8 bases at J, with 15 bases in the middle. The germline V gene encodes CDR1 MNHNS and CDR2 SASEGT. This CDR3 reads CASSEHRASGGYTF. CDR3 DNA: TGTGCCAGCAGTGAACACAGGGCAAGCGGCGGCTACACCTTC.

The chain combines TRBV10-1 with TRBJ1-6; 7 bases are a match to TRBD1. With 6 bases clipped from V and 10 bases from J, the junction kept 9 bases outside the gene matches. CDR3 length equals 14 residues. Germline V gene sequence: CDR1 WNHNN, CDR2 SYGVQD (reference sequence). The CDR3 DNA follows: TGCGCCAGCAGCAAGACGACAGGGAGCTCACCCCTCCACTTT. Translation gives CASSKTTGSSPLHF.

V and J are TRBV28 and TRBJ1-5, with D possibly being TRBD1 (5 bases). The CDR3 contains 12 residues. From germline, CDR1 is MDHEN and CDR2 SYDVKM. Trimming took 7 bases from V and 3 from J, leaving 7 bases between them. This chain's CDR3 is CASNRPNQPQHF. DNA of the CDR3: TGTGCCAGCAACAGGCCCAATCAGCCCCAGCATTTT.

V usage is TRBV27 and J usage is TRBJ1-1; D call uncertain. The CDR3 is 15 residues long. V was trimmed by 2 bases and J by 5 bases, leaving 15 bases between them. Germline V gives CDR1 MNHEY, CDR2 SMNVEV (reference sequence). CDR3: CASSLAVPSGTEAFF. CDR3 DNA sequence: TGTGCCAGCAGTTTAGCTGTCCCCTCGGGGACTGAAGCTTTCTTT.

The chain uses TRBV5-6 and TRBJ1-3; tentative D call: TRBD1 (6 bases). Germline assignment: CDR1 SGHDT and CDR2 YYEEEE. The CDR3 extends over 16 amino acids. Between the trimmed V and J ends, which lost 4 bases and 2 bases, there was a span of 16 bases. This CDR3 is CASSPRPGAAGNTIYF. The DNA of the CDR3 is TGTGCCAGCAGCCCTAGGCCAGGGGCTGCTGGAAACACCATATATTTT.